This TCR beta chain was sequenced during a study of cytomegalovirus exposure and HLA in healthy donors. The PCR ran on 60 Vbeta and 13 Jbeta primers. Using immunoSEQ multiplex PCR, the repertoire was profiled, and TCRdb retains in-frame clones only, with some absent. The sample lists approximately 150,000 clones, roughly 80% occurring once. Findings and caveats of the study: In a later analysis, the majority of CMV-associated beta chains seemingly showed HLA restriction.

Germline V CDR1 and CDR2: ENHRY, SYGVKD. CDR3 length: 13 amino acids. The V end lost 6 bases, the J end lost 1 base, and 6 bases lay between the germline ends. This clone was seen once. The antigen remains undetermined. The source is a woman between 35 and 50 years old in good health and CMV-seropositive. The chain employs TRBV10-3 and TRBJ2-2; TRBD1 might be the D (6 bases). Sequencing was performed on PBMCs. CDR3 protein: CAIRTGNTGELFF. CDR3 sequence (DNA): TGTGCCATCAGGACAGGGAACACCGGGGAGCTGTTTTTT.